The clone carrying this T cell receptor (beta chain) was observed many times. This entry belongs to a study of human T cells and chemical hapten exposure. CDR3 length equals 13 residues. CDR1 and CDR2 (germline): DFQATT, SNEGSKA (reference sequence). The trim removed 6 bases at V and 9 bases at J, leaving 10 bases unmatched. TCRdb analysed the RACE reads with MiXCR anew, one entry per CDR3 protein. Found here are 27,000 or so distinct CDR3 sequences, 5.5% to 6.5% of them singletons; the top ten hold around 5.7%. As to time point: patch test 3, about 24 weeks after DPC sensitization. Documented treatment: therapeutic diphenylcyclopropenone sensitization with weekly scalp DPC. Drawing of blood took place ahead of applying each patch test.

This chain links TRBV20-1 with TRBJ2-1; 8 bases agree with TRBD2. This clonotype was sampled from a man aged 30-40 years with alopecia areata. Some clones in this sample may be carry-over from other donors' samples. Specimen: whole blood, collected in connection with sensitization to the hapten diphenylcyclopropenone (DPC). CDR3 in amino acids: CSASGGGGSEQFF. The CDR3 DNA reads TGCAGTGCCTCCGGGGGGGGCGGGAGTGAGCAGTTCTTC.